This entry is about one T cell receptor (beta chain). The sample is drawn from a study of blood T cell repertoires in COVID-19. Study-level background: In each case, the material was cDNA or gDNA derived from T cells, B-cell-depleted T cells, or PBMCs.

The table came from immunoSEQ multiplex PCR; TCRdb's copy has only in-frame clones and leaves some out. The sample consists of around 120,000 clones, approximately 80% of them appearing once. The source of this sequence is a man aged 65 to 79 with acute or convalescent COVID-19. The sequenced material came from peripheral blood.

CDR3 loop: CASALRYNEQFF. For the CDR3, the DNA is TGTGCCAGCGCTCTGAGGTACAATGAGCAGTTCTTC. The V and J genes are TRBV28 and TRBJ2-1; D gene uncertain. V gave up 8 bases and J gave up 4 bases, with 9 bases separating them. The V gene's germline CDR1 is MDHEN and CDR2 SYDVKM. The CDR3 is made up of 12 amino acids.